The present T cell receptor (beta chain) was sequenced within a study of blood T cell repertoires in COVID-19. Study context: T cells, B-cell-depleted T cells, or PBMCs supplied cDNA or gDNA.

The method was immunoSEQ multiplex PCR; TCRdb's version includes in-frame clones alone and lacks a portion of them. The data contain some 150,000 clones, about 88% of them seen just once; the ten biggest clones take up roughly 0.8%. With 7 bases removed from V and 9 bases from J, the gap between germline ends came to 19 bases. This CDR3 comprises 14 residues. CDR1 is MNHEY, CDR2 SVGAGI, per germline. Sample: PBMCs or T cells enriched from blood (not recorded which). This chain connects TRBV6-5 to TRBJ2-1; D might be TRBD1 (6 bases). This TCR derives from a woman in her late teens or twenties who had recovered from COVID-19. This CDR3 reads CASTRKVGAAEQFF. CDR3 nucleotides: TGTGCCAGCACCCGAAAGGTGGGGGCCGCTGAGCAGTTCTTC.